Listed below are T cell receptor beta chains from one sample, sequenced in a study of CD8+ T cells in alopecia areata. Using immunoSEQ multiplex PCR, the repertoire was profiled, and TCRdb retains in-frame clones only, with some absent. Of about 190,000 clones in the sample, under 80% were seen once. Sequences were derived from CD4+ T cells sorted from blood, sampled at week 49, from a patient treated with tofacitinib. These receptors all stem from a human donor with alopecia areata. Both conserved end residues are part of each CDR3. A D gene is named only where the DNA matches it firmly. Part of the rows lack a size; the others show once, few, many or a class for expanded clones.

TRBV9	-	-	TRBJ1-4	TGTGCCAGCAGCGTATCACAGGGTTCAAATGAAAAACTGTTTTTT	CASSVSQGSNEKLFF
TRBV30	TRBD1	-	TRBJ2-5	TGTGCCTGGAGCCCTCGGGGACAGGGGGCTGGAGAGCAGTACTTC	CAWSPRGQGAGEQYF
TRBV29-1	-	once	TRBJ1-5	TGCAGCGTTGGGGACCGGGGGCCTCAGCCCCAGCATTTT	CSVGDRGPQPQHF
TRBV30	-	-	TRBJ2-2	TGTGCCTGGATATCAGGGTACAACACCGGGGAGCTGTTTTTT	CAWISGYNTGELFF
TRBV25-1	-	-	TRBJ2-7	TGTGCCAGCCAAGGGGCCAGCTACGAGCAGTACTTC	CASQGASYEQYF
TRBV14	TRBD1	once	TRBJ2-7	TGTGCCAGCAGCACCCAGGGGGCCTACGAGCAGTACTTC	CASSTQGAYEQYF
TRBV5-4	-	-	TRBJ1-2	TGTGCCAGCAGCCCAGGGCAAGGCTACACCTTC	CASSPGQGYTF
TRBV2	TRBD2	-	TRBJ2-5	TGTGCCAGCAGGTTGCCGGGGGGGACGGAGACCCAGTACTTC	CASRLPGGTETQYF
TRBV7-2	TRBD1	few	TRBJ1-1	TGTGCCAGCAGCCTCGGACAGGGAGGGGTGGACACTGAAGCTTTCTTT	CASSLGQGGVDTEAFF
TRBV5-1	TRBD2	once	TRBJ2-3	TGCGCCAGCCGTCTAGCGGGGGACGTTAACACAGATACGCAGTATTTT	CASRLAGDVNTDTQYF
TRBV27	TRBD2	few	TRBJ2-1	TGTGCCAGCAGTCCCCGACTAGCGGCCTACAATGAGCAGTTCTTC	CASSPRLAAYNEQFF
TRBV29-1	TRBD1	-	TRBJ1-2	TGCAGCGTCTCTCTCGGACAGGGGGCATCTGGTTACACCTTC	CSVSLGQGASGYTF
TRBV7-8	-	-	TRBJ2-1	TGTGCCAGCAGCTTAGGAGGAGTTGGGGGAGAGTTCTTC	CASSLGGVGGEFF
TRBV29-1	-	-	TRBJ2-7	TGCAGCGTACAATCCAGCTACGAGCAGTACTTC	CSVQSSYEQYF
TRBV2	-	-	TRBJ1-5	TGTGCCAGCAGTCAGGACAGCAGTAACAATCAGCCCCAGCATTTT	CASSQDSSNNQPQHF
TRBV29-1	-	few	TRBJ1-1	TGCAGCGTTGAGTCTCTCAGGCTAGACGCTGAAGCTTTCTTT	CSVESLRLDAEAFF
TRBV7-8	TRBD1	-	TRBJ2-4	TGTGCCAGCAGCCCACAGGGGATACTAGCCAAAAACATTCAGTACTTC	CASSPQGILAKNIQYF
TRBV2	-	-	TRBJ1-1	TGTGCCAGCAGTGCACAGACCATGAACACTGAAGCTTTCTTT	CASSAQTMNTEAFF
TRBV29-1	TRBD1	-	TRBJ2-1	TGCAGCGCCGGGACAGGGGTATACAATGAGCAGTTCTTC	CSAGTGVYNEQFF
TRBV29-1	TRBD1	-	TRBJ1-2	TGCAGCGTTGCGGGGACAGGCGGGTCCGGCTACACCTTC	CSVAGTGGSGYTF
TRBV5-6	-	-	TRBJ2-3	TGTGCCAGCAGCTTGGGTGCAGGCAACACAGATACGCAGTATTTT	CASSLGAGNTDTQYF
TRBV2	-	-	TRBJ2-7	TGTGCCAGCAGTGAAATGTGGGAGCAGTACTTC	CASSEMWEQYF
TRBV29-1	-	-	TRBJ2-2	TGCAGCGTTGAAGGCAGGGTAGCCGGGGAGCTGTTTTTT	CSVEGRVAGELFF
TRBV4-3	TRBD1	-	TRBJ1-2	TGCGCCAGCGCGAGGGAGGACAGGGGCGGAGGCTACACCTTC	CASAREDRGGGYTF
TRBV7-7	TRBD1	-	TRBJ2-3	TGTGCCAGCAGCTTAGGGACAGGGAGAACAGATACGCAGTATTTT	CASSLGTGRTDTQYF
TRBV7-9	-	few	TRBJ2-7	TGTGCCAGCACAAGGACCGCCGACTCCTACGAGCAGTACTTC	CASTRTADSYEQYF
TRBV11-2	-	-	TRBJ1-1	TGTGCCAGCAGCTATTGGCTGAACACTGAAGCTTTCTTT	CASSYWLNTEAFF
TRBV30	-	-	TRBJ1-1	TGTGCCTGGAGTGAACAGGGAATTCGTGAAGCTTTCTTT	CAWSEQGIREAFF